This T cell receptor (beta chain) appears in the sequencing data of a study of T-cell memory formation after mild COVID-19. This clonotype was recorded a few times. CDR3 length equals 15 residues. The V gene's germline CDR1 is SGHRS and CDR2 YFSETQ. V lost 0 bases, J lost 2 bases, and 11 bases lay in between. TCRdb reprocessed the 5' RACE reads via MiXCR and lists one record per CDR3 protein. The sample carries more than 350,000 distinct CDR3 sequences, approximately 21% recorded once. This chain uses TRBV5-1 with TRBJ2-5; D perhaps matches TRBD1 (5 bases). The sample comprised PBMCs or a T cell subset sorted from them (not recorded which). This sequence originates from an adult woman who had mild COVID-19 (a few samples of this study predate the infection). Cell type and time point are not known. The CDR3 nucleotides read TGCGCCAGCAGCTTGGTAGGGGCAGGGCAAGAGACCCAGTACTTC. Translating it yields CASSLVGAGQETQYF.